This T cell receptor beta chain was documented in a study of a mutant IDH1 vaccine in newly diagnosed glioma. Study-wide background: Either 4-6 weeks after radiotherapy alone or alongside temozolomide, vaccination was begun. Earlier therapy was either radiotherapy, temozolomide, or both, and most got both.

Worth noting for this clone: What it binds is not known.

The time point was: week 23, last vaccination. Alongside topical imiquimod, each dose of vaccine comprised 300 ug of mutant IDH1 20-mer peptide. There were new WHO grade 3 or 4 astrocytomas in the donors, and these were IDH1-mutant and ATRX-lost. The CDR3 runs 13 residues. V gave up 6 bases and J gave up 6 bases; unmatched junction bases: 7. Per the germline V gene, CDR1 is SNHLY and CDR2 is FYNNEI. The method was immunoSEQ multiplex PCR; TCRdb's version includes in-frame clones alone and lacks a portion of them. Among over 50,000 clones listed, about 80% were seen once. This material consisted of PBMCs, taken from a glioma patient whose treatment included an IDH1 peptide vaccine. This clonotype was obtained from a man younger than 30 with glioma. This chain links TRBV2 with TRBJ2-7; 8 bases align to TRBD2. CDR3 nucleotide sequence: TGTGCCAGCAGCCTGGGGACTAGGGGCGAGCAGTACTTC. Amino acids: CASSLGTRGEQYF.